The 2 T cell receptor beta chains in this list originate from one sample, sequenced in a study of cytomegalovirus exposure and HLA in healthy donors. PCR involved 60 Vbeta and 13 Jbeta primers. Assay: immunoSEQ multiplex PCR; the TCRdb copy retains only in-frame clones and omits some. This sample carries roughly 150,000 clones, roughly 71% of them seen once, and the ten largest clones take 6% to 8.5%. The sample consisted of PBMCs. These receptor sequences come from a young man in good health and CMV-seronegative.

V usage is TRBV5-1 and J usage is TRBJ1-1; 8 nucleotides line up with TRBD1. The CDR3 runs to 18 residues. V gave up 0 bases and J gave up 1 base; unmatched junction bases: 11. The germline CDR1 and CDR2 sequences are SGHRS and YFSETQ. The CDR3 sequence: CASSLGFSTGASNTEAFF. CDR3 coding DNA: TGCGCCAGCAGCTTGGGTTTTTCGACAGGGGCCTCGAACACTGAAGCTTTCTTT.

V and J are TRBV18 and TRBJ2-1; the match to TRBD2 covers 7 bases. Trimming took 0 bases from V and 4 from J; bases not matched to a gene: 6. The CDR3 runs 16 residues. Per germline, CDR1 KGHSH and CDR2 LQKENI. For the CDR3, the DNA is TGTGCCAGCTCACCACCACAAGTGGGGGGGTACAATGAGCAGTTCTTC. The encoded protein is CASSPPQVGGYNEQFF.